The 27 T cell receptor beta chains below come from one sample, sequenced in a study of T cell repertoires in cytomegalovirus infection. Via MiXCR, TCRdb re-called the reads, giving one row per CDR3 protein. The sample contains 310,000 or so distinct CDR3 sequences, about a sixth of which appear only once. The source material was PBMCs. Source of these receptors: a human donor in good health (CMV status not recorded). Some clones in this sample may be carry-over from other donors' samples.

The chain combines TRBV4-1 with TRBJ1-5; the match to TRBD1 covers 7 bases. Trimming removed 3 bases from V and 7 bases from J; junction bases left unmatched: 12. This CDR3 has 16 residues. Germline CDR1 MGHRA, CDR2 YSYEKL. The CDR3, as DNA: TGCGCCAGCAGCCAGGTTGACAGGGCGGCACTCCAGCCCCAGCATTTT. Its translation is CASSQVDRAALQPQHF.

V and J are TRBV27 and TRBJ1-2, with a weak D call TRBD1 (5 bases). The germline V gene encodes CDR1 MNHEY and CDR2 SMNVEV (reference sequence). The CDR3 runs 15 residues. V was shortened by 3 bases and J by 3 bases, with 14 bases between the two germline ends. The CDR3 sequence: CASSFGPQGYYGYTF. The CDR3 DNA sequence: TGTGCCAGCAGTTTTGGGCCCCAGGGTTACTATGGCTACACCTTC.

The V and J genes are TRBV4-1 and TRBJ1-5; 9 positions match TRBD1. This CDR3 contains 18 residues. Unmatched junction bases numbered 17, after V lost 2 bases and J lost 9 bases. In germline, CDR1 is MGHRA, CDR2 YSYEKL. The CDR3 loop is CASSQNVAVTGGVWPQHF. CDR3 bases: TGCGCCAGCAGCCAAAATGTTGCTGTGACAGGGGGAGTTTGGCCCCAGCATTTT.

Here the CDR3 DNA reads TGTGCCATCAGTGGAATAGCGGGGGATAATGAGCAGTTCTTC. Translation gives CAISGIAGDNEQFF. The chain uses TRBV10-3 and TRBJ2-1; 9 nucleotides align to TRBD2. CDR3 length: 14 amino acids. Germline loops: CDR1 ENHRY, CDR2 SYGVKD. V lost 4 bases to trimming and J lost 7 bases; unmatched junction nucleotides: 5.

Concerning this clonotype: This may arise from a read error, as a much more abundant clone is one base away. V is TRBV5-1 and J is TRBJ1-1; D remains ambiguous. The CDR3 is 15 residues long. Per the germline V gene, CDR1 is SGHRS and CDR2 is YFSETQ. For the CDR3, the DNA is TGCGCCAGCAGCTTGATTTTCCCAGTGAACACTGTAGCTTTCTTT. Encoded protein: CASSLIFPVNTVAFF.

The chain uses TRBV20-1 and TRBJ2-1, with 8 positions matching TRBD1. J was trimmed by 6 bases and V by 3 bases; bases with no gene match: 7. The CDR3 has 14 amino acids. The germline V gene encodes CDR1 DFQATT and CDR2 SNEGSKA (reference sequence). The CDR3 spells CSARQTQGGNEQFF. The CDR3 nucleotides read TGCAGTGCTAGGCAAACACAGGGGGGCAATGAGCAGTTCTTC.

The V call is TRBV6-6, the J call TRBJ1-4; 8 bases match TRBD1. There are 15 residues in the CDR3. V shed 7 bases and J 8 bases; nucleotides not matched to a gene: 12. Germline CDR1 reads MNHNY; CDR2 reads SVGAGI (reference sequence). Here the CDR3 DNA reads TGTGCCAGCATTTCCCACCGGGACAGGTCGGAAAAACTGTTTTTT. Its translation: CASISHRDRSEKLFF.

V usage is TRBV9 and J usage is TRBJ2-7; 14 nucleotides line up with TRBD2. This CDR3 has 17 amino acids. With 4 bases clipped from V and 5 bases from J, the junction kept 11 bases outside the gene matches. The germline gives CDR1 SGDLS, CDR2 YYNGEE. CDR3 nucleotides: TGTGCCAGCAGCCCGGAACTCGGGACTAGCGGGGGAAACGAGCAGTACTTC. It translates to CASSPELGTSGGNEQYF.

This clonotype came up a few times. The V gene is TRBV6-1, the J gene TRBJ2-1; the D gene could be TRBD1 or TRBD2 (7 bases each). Germline CDR1 reads MNHNS; CDR2 reads SASEGT. V was clipped by 5 bases and J by 0 bases, with 14 bases between them. The CDR3 has 16 residues. CDR3 amino acids: CASSYQGGGSYNEQFF. The CDR3 nucleotides are TGTGCCAGCAGTTATCAGGGGGGGGGCTCCTACAATGAGCAGTTCTTC.

V is TRBV4-1 and J is TRBJ2-7; tentatively, D is TRBD2 (5 bases). Per the germline V gene, CDR1 is MGHRA and CDR2 is YSYEKL. V lost 1 base, J lost 5 bases, and 9 bases lay in between. The CDR3 has 13 amino acids. The CDR3 reads CASSQGPGDEQYF. The CDR3 bases are TGCGCCAGCAGCCAAGGGCCCGGGGACGAGCAGTACTTC.

This clonotype has more than one count but fewer than ten. The rearrangement uses TRBV5-5 and TRBJ2-7; 9 nucleotides match TRBD1. CDR1 and CDR2 (germline): SGHKS, YYEKEE (reference sequence). There are 17 residues in the CDR3. V shed 4 bases, J shed 1 base, and the junction held 12 bases outside the gene matches. CDR3 DNA: TGTGCCAGCAGCCTGGGTCTACCGGGACAGGGATCCTACGAGCAGTACTTC. Protein sequence: CASSLGLPGQGSYEQYF.

The rearrangement links TRBV6-6 to TRBJ1-1; unclear D gene. Trimming left V 6 bases short and J 4 bases short, with 15 bases between. The CDR3 length is 14 residues. Looked up from germline, CDR1 is MNHNY and CDR2 is SVGAGI (reference sequence). CDR3 protein: CASSDGHRPTEAFF. CDR3 DNA: TGTGCCAGCAGCGACGGGCACAGACCCACTGAAGCTTTCTTT.

This sequence joins TRBV12-3 or TRBV12-4 and TRBJ2-3, with TRBD2 matching over 8 bases. The CDR3 runs 15 residues. The J segment lost 1 base and the V segment lost 7 bases, leaving 7 bases of the junction unmatched. DNA for the CDR3: TGTGCCAGCAACCCCCGGGGGGGGCGCACAGATACGCAGTATTTT. Its translation: CASNPRGGRTDTQYF.

As DNA, the CDR3 is TGTGCCAGCGCCCGGGGGGCAGGAAGAAATGAAAAACTGTTTTTT. Translating it yields CASARGAGRNEKLFF. The J gene is TRBJ1-4, the V gene TRBV7-6; possible D gene TRBD1, 6 bases. Looked up from germline, CDR1 is SGHVS and CDR2 is FNYEAQ. The CDR3 spans 15 residues. Trimming cost V 8 bases and J 5 bases, with 18 bases left between them.

There are many counts of this clonotype. The J gene is TRBJ2-3, the V gene TRBV19, with 9 bases fitting TRBD1. The CDR3 is 16 residues long. The ends lost 4 bases at V and 1 base at J; junction bases unmatched: 6. Germline V CDR1 and CDR2: LNHDA, SQIVND (reference sequence). The CDR3 DNA is TGTGCCAGTAGTACCGACAGGGGGAGCGGCACAGATACGCAGTATTTT. It encodes CASSTDRGSGTDTQYF.

This clonotype was seen a few times. This sequence joins TRBV4-3 and TRBJ1-6; D is unresolved. The CDR3 loop spans 15 amino acids. Trimming left V 4 bases short and J 7 bases short, with 14 bases between. Germline V gene data show CDR1 as LGHNA and CDR2 as YSLEER. The CDR3 region is CASSPSKGGNSPLHF. The CDR3 DNA sequence: TGCGCCAGCAGCCCCAGTAAGGGTGGGAATTCACCCCTCCACTTT.

This clonotype was seen a handful of times. The V call is TRBV20-1, the J call TRBJ2-3, with 9 nucleotides matching TRBD2. Germline V gene data show CDR1 as DFQATT and CDR2 as SNEGSKA (reference sequence). This CDR3 region has 15 residues. The V and J ends lost 6 bases and 1 base, in that order; junction bases with no gene match: 8. This CDR3 reads CSAAWTSAGTDTQYF. The DNA of the CDR3 is TGCAGTGCCGCCTGGACTAGCGCTGGCACAGATACGCAGTATTTT.

This clonotype was seen many times. J is TRBJ2-3 and V is TRBV7-2; tentatively, D is TRBD2 (5 bases). Germline lookup yields CDR1 SGHTA and CDR2 FQGNSA. The CDR3 has 13 amino acids. Trimming took off 4 bases at V and 4 bases at J, with 9 bases between the two ends. The DNA for the CDR3 is TGTGCCAGCAGCTCGATACTAGCAGATACGCAGTATTTT. It translates to CASSSILADTQYF.

This clonotype was counted between two and nine times. This chain connects TRBV6-5 to TRBJ1-1; TRBD1 aligns across 10 bases. Trimming at V came to 2 bases and at J to 4 bases, leaving 7 bases not matched to a gene. The CDR3 loop spans 16 amino acids. Germline-derived CDR1 and CDR2 are MNHEY and SVGAGI. The CDR3 loop reads CASSYGTGALGTEAFF. The CDR3 DNA reads as TGTGCCAGCAGTTACGGGACAGGGGCTTTGGGCACTGAAGCTTTCTTT.

The V and J genes are TRBV12-3 or TRBV12-4 and TRBJ2-1; D is unclear. The CDR3 totals 13 residues. V was shortened by 3 bases and J by 6 bases, with 9 bases between the two germline ends. The CDR3 region is CASSFSRVNEQFF. In DNA form, the CDR3 reads TGTGCCAGCAGTTTTTCTCGGGTCAATGAGCAGTTCTTC.

In its sample, this clonotype was seen a few times. This sequence joins TRBV6-1 and TRBJ1-1; 7 positions agree with TRBD1. V was clipped by 7 bases and J by 0 bases; unmatched bases: 11. Germline V gene data show CDR1 as MNHNS and CDR2 as SASEGT. This CDR3 comprises 16 residues. As DNA, the CDR3 is TGTGCCAGCATCCGAGGGGGAGACAGGGTGAACACTGAAGCTTTCTTT. It encodes CASIRGGDRVNTEAFF.

This clonotype showed up just a few times. The V gene is TRBV28, the J gene TRBJ1-2, with D hard to call. Germline CDR1 and CDR2: MDHEN and SYDVKM. The CDR3 length is 11 residues. The V gene lost 8 bases and the J gene lost 0 bases, with 4 bases spanning the gap. The CDR3 bases are TGTGCCAGCGTAGCTAACTATGGCTACACCTTC. Its translation: CASVANYGYTF.

The sample holds a few counts of this clonotype. The J gene is TRBJ2-7, the V gene TRBV6-5, with D possibly TRBD2 on 6 matching bases. This CDR3 is 12 amino acids long. Trimming took off 4 bases at V and 5 bases at J, with 9 bases between the two ends. Germline V gives CDR1 MNHEY, CDR2 SVGAGI. The CDR3 DNA reads TGTGCCAGCAGTTCCCCGGGGGACGAGCAGTACTTC. Protein: CASSSPGDEQYF.

The chain carries TRBV4-1 and TRBJ2-5; TRBD2 matches 12 bases. Germline trimming cut 5 bases from V and 4 bases from J; bases unmatched to any gene: 8. The CDR3 consists of 16 residues. Germline assignment: CDR1 MGHRA and CDR2 YSYEKL. The CDR3 is CASSSRPGLAGETQYF. The CDR3 nucleotides are TGCGCCAGCAGCTCACGGCCGGGACTAGCGGGAGAGACCCAGTACTTC.

The rearrangement uses TRBV6-5 and TRBJ1-5; D possibly corresponds to TRBD1 (6 bases). Trimming left V 6 bases short and J 1 base short, with 22 bases between. The CDR3 runs 18 residues. CDR1 and CDR2 (germline): MNHEY, SVGAGI. CDR3 amino acids: CASSDRGLGLSSNQPQHF. The CDR3 DNA sequence: TGTGCCAGCAGCGATCGGGGGCTCGGGTTATCGAGCAATCAGCCCCAGCATTTT.

This clonotype turned up a few times. The CDR3 reads CASSARDRGIWSNQPQHF. As DNA, the CDR3 is TGTGCCAGCAGTGCCCGGGACAGGGGAATCTGGAGCAATCAGCCCCAGCATTTT. The V call is TRBV12-3 or TRBV12-4, the J call TRBJ1-5, with TRBD1 matching over 10 bases. The CDR3 consists of 18 residues. V gave up 5 bases and J gave up 1 base; unmatched junction bases: 11.

The chain combines TRBV28 with TRBJ1-4; 9 bases line up with TRBD1. Trimming cost V 5 bases and J 3 bases; bases outside gene matches: 7. The germline V gene encodes CDR1 MDHEN and CDR2 SYDVKM. This CDR3 has 16 residues. CDR3 sequence reads: CASSNRDRAPNEKLFF. Written as DNA, the CDR3 is TGTGCCAGCAGTAATCGGGACAGGGCCCCTAATGAAAAACTGTTTTTT. Full variable domain (rest looked up from reference TRBV28 and TRBJ1-4): DVKVTQSSRYLVKRTGEKVFLECVQDMDHENMFWYRQDPGLGLRLIYFSYDVKMKEKGDIPEGYSVSREKKERFSLILESASTNQTSMYLCASSNRDRAPNEKLFFGSGTQLSVL.